These 3 T cell receptor beta chains came from one sample sequenced in a study of CD8 T cells in ankylosing spondylitis. TCRdb fed the 5' RACE reads into MiXCR, producing one record per CDR3 protein. The sample lists hundreds of thousands of distinct CDR3 sequences, 20% to 25% occurring once. The source material was blood, either unsorted or a sorted T cell fraction (not recorded which). The receptors derive from a male donor with ankylosing spondylitis or in good health (not recorded which).

This clonotype was picked up a small number of times. The gene calls are TRBV11-2 and TRBJ2-3; a weak D match, TRBD2 (5 bases). Germline V lookup: CDR1 SGHAT, CDR2 FQNNGV. The CDR3 has 16 residues. V was clipped by 4 bases and J by 3 bases, with 17 bases between them. The CDR3 protein is CASSSDDARETDTQYF. The DNA for the CDR3 is TGTGCCAGCAGCTCTGACGATGCTAGGGAGACAGATACGCAGTATTTT. The entire variable domain, with the rest obtained from reference TRBV11-2 and TRBJ2-3, is as follows: EAGVAQSPRYKIIEKRQSVAFWCNPISGHATLYWYQQILGQGPKLLIQFQNNGVVDDSQLPKDRFSAERLKGVDSTLKIQPAKLEDSAVYLCASSSDDARETDTQYFGPGTRLTVL.

This clonotype appeared a few times. V and J are TRBV20-1 and TRBJ2-7; D call uncertain. This CDR3 has 11 amino acids. Looked up from germline, CDR1 is DFQATT and CDR2 is SNEGSKA (reference sequence). The V and J ends lost 5 bases and 7 bases respectively, with 12 bases between them. CDR3 residues: CSARQPDEQYF. The CDR3 nucleotides read TGCAGTGCTCGCCAACCGGATGAGCAGTACTTC.

The CDR3 region is CASSSRTIDNEQFF. The CDR3 region has the DNA TGTGCCAGCAGCTCCCGGACAATTGACAATGAGCAGTTCTTC. The chain employs TRBV11-2 and TRBJ2-1, with D possibly TRBD1 on 5 matching bases. Germline V lookup: CDR1 SGHAT, CDR2 FQNNGV. The CDR3 sequence is 14 residues long. V lost 4 bases to trimming and J lost 5 bases, with 12 bases between them.